What follows are 5 T cell receptor beta chains derived from one specimen sequenced in a study of OX40 agonist ivuxolimab in advanced cancers. Profiled with immunoSEQ multiplex PCR; TCRdb holds only in-frame clones, not every one. The repertoire holds about 20,000 clones, with 70% to 90% as singletons. The starting material was CD4+ or CD8+ T cells sorted from blood, obtained in a trial of the OX40 agonist ivuxolimab. Every receptor here comes from an adult with an advanced solid tumor such as melanoma, head and neck, liver or kidney cancer.

This clone occurred a few times. The junction does not match germline at one end; this may be a read error. The chain carries TRBV5-1 and TRBJ2-7, with 7 positions matching TRBD2. CDR3 length: 14 amino acids. Looked up from germline, CDR1 is SGHRS and CDR2 is YFSETQ. CDR3 bases: TGCGCCACCAGCTATACTAGCGCTTCCTACGAGCAGTACTTC. Its protein product is CATSYTSASYEQYF.

This clone was detected only once. The J gene is TRBJ1-4, the V gene TRBV7-8; 8 nucleotides line up with TRBD1. This CDR3 is 18 amino acids long. The junction had 16 bases not matched to a gene; V was cut back by 2 bases and J by 8 bases. Germline values: CDR1 SGHVS, CDR2 FQNEAQ. This chain's CDR3 is CASSLFSGTGGLYEKLFF. The CDR3 coding sequence is TGTGCCAGCAGCTTATTTTCCGGGACAGGTGGGCTTTACGAAAAACTGTTTTTT. The variable domain in full, completed from reference TRBV7-8 and TRBJ1-4, reads GAGVSQSPRYKVAKRGQDVALRCDPISGHVSLFWYQQALGQGPEFLTYFQNEAQLDKSGLPSDRFFAERPEGSVSTLKIQRTQQEDSAVYLCASSLFSGTGGLYEKLFFGSGTQLSVL.

Of note for this clone: Other nucleotide sequences from this sample produce the same CDR3. Written as DNA, the CDR3 is TGTGCCAGCAGCTTAGCTCAGGTTAACTATGGCTACACCTTC. Its translation is CASSLAQVNYGYTF. The chain joins TRBV11-2 to TRBJ1-2; D is uncertain. V dropped 1 base and J dropped 1 base, with 7 bases sitting between them. The CDR3 extends over 14 amino acids. Per the germline V gene, CDR1 is SGHAT and CDR2 is FQNNGV.

The V and J genes are TRBV5-4 and TRBJ2-5; D not certain. Germline V gives CDR1 SGHNT, CDR2 YYREEE (reference sequence). The CDR3 sequence is 12 residues long. Trimming shortened V by 7 bases and J by 5 bases, and 12 bases separated the two germline ends. The CDR3 nucleotides read TGTGCCAGCTCGGGCACCCCGGAGACCCAGTACTTC. It codes for CASSGTPETQYF.

This clone was seen more than once but under ten times. The chain is built from TRBV4-1 and TRBJ2-7; unclear D gene. The germline V gene has CDR1 MGHRA and CDR2 YSYEKL. This CDR3 contains 13 residues. Trimming shortened V by 2 bases and J by 2 bases, and 7 bases separated the two germline ends. CDR3 protein: CASSQPIPYEQYF. The CDR3 coding sequence is TGCGCCAGCAGCCAACCAATCCCCTACGAGCAGTACTTC.